This T cell receptor beta chain was retrieved from a study of T-cell reconstitution after alpha-beta-depleted transplantation in children. Overall study findings and caveats: Reportedly, roughly two months post-transplant, alpha-beta T cells arose from several hundred expanded graft clones. T-cell numbers and diversity, one year after transplant, stemmed largely from T cells that were newly produced. Surviving recipient T cells and thymic progenitors produced the high day-60 TCRbeta diversity seen in some patients.

The table lists this clonotype with a count of one. The antigen remains undetermined. TCRbeta library preparation incorporated unique molecular identifiers. MiXCR was run by TCRdb on the PCR reads, yielding one entry per CDR3 protein. The sample yields nearly 350,000 distinct CDR3 sequences, about a sixth seen once. The TCR was taken from a male patient between 2 and 9 years old who had a stem cell transplant for acute lymphoblastic leukemia, so the T cells may come from the graft donor. The material was PBMCs, mostly from graft donor cells, obtained 360 days after TCRalphabeta/CD19-depleted stem cell transplant.

CDR3 nucleotide sequence: TGCGCCAGCAGCCAGGGGTATGGGACCTTTGGCAATCAGCCCCAGCATTTT. Protein: CASSQGYGTFGNQPQHF. V gene TRBV4-1 combines with J gene TRBJ1-5, with D possibly being TRBD1 (5 bases). Germline assignment: CDR1 MGHRA and CDR2 YSYEKL. V was clipped by 3 bases and J by 2 bases, with 17 bases between them. This CDR3 has 17 amino acids.